The 21 T cell receptor beta chains given below trace back to one sample, sequenced in a study of OX40 agonist ivuxolimab in advanced cancers. Clones were sequenced by immunoSEQ multiplex PCR, and TCRdb holds only the in-frame ones, with some missing. This table has roughly 65,000 clones, approximately 89% appearing once. The specimen comprised CD4+ or CD8+ T cells sorted from blood, sampled in a trial of the OX40 agonist ivuxolimab. All receptors derive from an adult with an advanced solid tumor such as melanoma, head and neck, liver or kidney cancer.

The rearrangement joins TRBV30 to TRBJ2-7, with 7 bases aligning to TRBD2. The CDR3 loop spans 15 amino acids. J lost 3 bases, V lost 3 bases, and 11 bases had no gene match. The germline gives CDR1 GTSNPN, CDR2 SVGIG (reference sequence). Written as DNA, the CDR3 is TGTGCCTGGAGCTTAGCGGCGGGAGTAGGCTACGAGCAGTACTTC. It encodes CAWSLAAGVGYEQYF.

This clone was counted a single time. The chain links TRBV19 to TRBJ1-2; 9 bases align to TRBD1. V shed 4 bases, J shed 8 bases, and the junction held 11 bases outside the gene matches. CDR3 size: 15 residues. Germline CDR1 LNHDA, CDR2 SQIVND (reference sequence). This CDR3 reads CASSTTGTGQFGYTF. For the CDR3, the DNA is TGTGCCAGTAGTACAACTGGGACAGGGCAGTTCGGCTACACCTTC.

The V gene is TRBV6-1, the J gene TRBJ2-7; D not resolved. The CDR3 contains 12 residues. Germline CDR1 is MNHNS and CDR2 is SASEGT. V was clipped by 0 bases and J by 4 bases, with 4 bases between them. CDR3 sequence reads: CASSEAHYEQYF. Written as DNA, the CDR3 is TGTGCCAGCAGTGAAGCGCATTACGAGCAGTACTTC.

This chain joins TRBV9 and TRBJ1-3; the match to TRBD1 covers 9 bases. CDR1 is SGDLS, CDR2 YYNGEE, per germline. CDR3 length: 21 amino acids. The V and J ends lost 4 bases and 0 bases, in that order; junction bases with no gene match: 20. As DNA, the CDR3 is TGTGCCAGCAGCCCAAAGCTGGGGACAGGGTTACTTCTTGGCTCTGGAAACACCATATATTTT. This codes for CASSPKLGTGLLLGSGNTIYF.

The rearrangement links TRBV11-3 to TRBJ1-2; D may be TRBD1 (5 bases). V was trimmed by 0 bases and J by 6 bases, leaving 11 bases between them. There are 14 residues in the CDR3. CDR1 SGHNT and CDR2 YENEEA come from the germline V gene. In DNA, the CDR3 is TGTGCCAGCAGCTTAGATCGGGCAGGGAATGGCTACACCTTC. Translating gives CASSLDRAGNGYTF.

The rearrangement joins TRBV7-6 to TRBJ2-5; D ambiguous. V was trimmed by 2 bases and J by 5 bases, leaving 9 bases between them. The CDR3 spans 13 residues. Germline V lookup: CDR1 SGHVS, CDR2 FNYEAQ. In DNA form, the CDR3 reads TGTGCCAGCAGCTTAAATACTGGCGAGACCCAGTACTTC. Translating gives CASSLNTGETQYF.

The chain links TRBV19 to TRBJ2-7, with D possibly being TRBD1 (6 bases). There are 15 residues in the CDR3. The germline V and J ends were trimmed by 5 bases and 0 bases, with 14 bases remaining between them. Germline V lookup: CDR1 LNHDA, CDR2 SQIVND (reference sequence). The CDR3 region is CASSVTGPSSYEQYF. The CDR3 region has the DNA TGTGCCAGTAGTGTCACAGGGCCGAGCTCCTACGAGCAGTACTTC.

The CDR3 DNA follows: TGTGCCACCAGCAGACCCCAGGAGGGCAGGAACTATGGCTACACCTTC. This sequence encodes CATSRPQEGRNYGYTF. The J gene is TRBJ1-2, the V gene TRBV15; no reliable D call. The V gene lost 2 bases and the J gene lost 2 bases, with 15 bases spanning the gap. The CDR3 covers 16 residues. CDR1 is LNHNV, CDR2 YYDKDF, per germline (reference sequence).

The chain couples TRBV10-1 to TRBJ2-1, with 10 nucleotides matching TRBD2. This CDR3 region has 16 residues. The junction had 8 bases not matched to a gene; V was cut back by 5 bases and J by 4 bases. The germline V gene encodes CDR1 WNHNN and CDR2 SYGVQD (reference sequence). This CDR3 is CASSPGLASPYNEQFF. CDR3 DNA sequence: TGCGCCAGCAGTCCGGGACTAGCGAGTCCTTACAATGAGCAGTTCTTC.

The V gene is TRBV25-1, the J gene TRBJ2-2, with TRBD1 matching 12 bases. V lost 4 bases, J lost 5 bases, and 5 bases stayed unmatched. CDR3 length: 16 amino acids. The germline CDR1 and CDR2 sequences are MGHDK and SYGVNS. CDR3 residues: CASSARDRGPTGELFF. The CDR3 DNA reads TGTGCCAGCAGTGCCCGGGACAGGGGGCCAACCGGGGAGCTGTTTTTT.

The chain is built from TRBV6-4 and TRBJ2-3; unclear D gene. Germline-derived CDR1 and CDR2 are MRHNA and SNTAGT. This CDR3 is 13 amino acids long. The V end lost 5 bases, the J end lost 1 base, and 7 bases lay between the germline ends. The CDR3 sequence: CASSLAGTDTQYF. The CDR3 bases are TGTGCCAGCAGTCTTGCGGGCACAGATACGCAGTATTTT.

The V gene is TRBV28, the J gene TRBJ1-5, with 10 bases matching TRBD1. Trimming took 5 bases from V and 6 from J; bases not matched to a gene: 7. Germline V gene lookup returns CDR1 MDHEN and CDR2 SYDVKM. The CDR3 extends over 15 amino acids. The CDR3 nucleotides read TGTGCCAGCAGTCCGGGACAGGGGATCAGTCAGCCCCAGCATTTT. The encoded protein is CASSPGQGISQPQHF.

The chain carries TRBV6-6 and TRBJ1-1; D is unresolved. Germline V gene sequence: CDR1 MNHNY, CDR2 SVGAGI (reference sequence). Trimming removed 5 bases from V and 0 bases from J, with 13 bases in between. This CDR3 has 15 residues. Written as DNA, the CDR3 is TGTGCCAGCAGTCTACCCGGTAGTATGAACACTGAAGCTTTCTTT. Protein: CASSLPGSMNTEAFF.

This chain links TRBV7-3 with TRBJ2-1, with 7 nucleotides matching TRBD2. The CDR3 runs 14 residues. Germline CDR1 SGHTA, CDR2 FQGTGA. V was pared by 1 base and J by 9 bases, with 6 bases of the junction left unmatched. CDR3 protein: CASSLSGRLSEQFF. The CDR3, as DNA: TGTGCCAGCAGCTTAAGCGGGAGATTGAGTGAGCAGTTCTTC.

V usage is TRBV5-1 and J usage is TRBJ1-4; D ambiguous. Germline V lookup: CDR1 SGHRS, CDR2 YFSETQ. The CDR3 is 14 amino acids. V was pared by 3 bases and J by 7 bases, with 13 bases between. The CDR3 reads CASSSTEGFEKLFF. Written as DNA, the CDR3 is TGCGCCAGCAGCTCGACTGAGGGCTTTGAAAAACTGTTTTTT.

The chain employs TRBV4-1 and TRBJ2-1; D possibly matches TRBD1 or TRBD2 (5 bases each). Between the trimmed V and J ends, which lost 1 base and 10 bases, there was a span of 17 bases. Germline lookup yields CDR1 MGHRA and CDR2 YSYEKL. The CDR3 loop spans 15 amino acids. Written as DNA, the CDR3 is TGCGCCAGCAGCCAAGTAGGGACGAGTCATAGGGAGCAGTTCTTC. It codes for CASSQVGTSHREQFF.

This clone appeared a single time. The chain recombines TRBV12-5 with TRBJ2-1, with D uncertain. Trimming cost V 6 bases and J 4 bases, with 4 bases left between them. This CDR3 region has 11 residues. CDR1 and CDR2 (germline): LGHNT, FRNRAP. DNA for the CDR3: TGTGCTAGTGGCTTTTACAATGAGCAGTTCTTC. It codes for CASGFYNEQFF.

The J gene is TRBJ2-1, the V gene TRBV19; D perhaps matches TRBD2 (6 bases). CDR3 size: 15 residues. Germline V CDR1 and CDR2: LNHDA, SQIVND (reference sequence). Trimming removed 6 bases from V and 9 bases from J, with 21 bases in between. For the CDR3, the DNA is TGTGCCAGTAGCTGGACCGGGCCCGCGGGGACTGAGCAGTTCTTC. It specifies CASSWTGPAGTEQFF.

This chain connects TRBV2 to TRBJ1-5, with 7 bases identical to TRBD1. Germline V lookup: CDR1 SNHLY, CDR2 FYNNEI. Trimming removed 4 bases from V and 7 bases from J; junction bases left unmatched: 4. The length of the CDR3 is 13 residues. The CDR3 sequence: CASSGQGGQPQHF. DNA of the CDR3: TGTGCCAGCAGTGGACAGGGCGGGCAGCCCCAGCATTTT.

The V and J genes are TRBV5-1 and TRBJ2-1; 12 positions agree with TRBD2. CDR1 and CDR2 (germline): SGHRS, YFSETQ. The CDR3 covers 17 residues. The V gene end was trimmed by 5 bases and the J gene end by 4 bases; junction bases not matched to a gene: 10. The chain's CDR3 is CASSRLAGETLYNEQFF. CDR3 in DNA: TGCGCCAGCAGTAGACTAGCGGGAGAGACCCTTTACAATGAGCAGTTCTTC.

The chain employs TRBV5-1 and TRBJ2-3; 9 bases align to TRBD2. Losses at the gene ends were 5 bases for V and 1 base for J; bases not matched to a gene: 2. This CDR3 comprises 14 residues. Germline loops: CDR1 SGHRS, CDR2 YFSETQ. CDR3 nucleotides: TGCGCCAGCAGTGTAGCGGGAGGCACAGATACGCAGTATTTT. Translated, it gives CASSVAGGTDTQYF.